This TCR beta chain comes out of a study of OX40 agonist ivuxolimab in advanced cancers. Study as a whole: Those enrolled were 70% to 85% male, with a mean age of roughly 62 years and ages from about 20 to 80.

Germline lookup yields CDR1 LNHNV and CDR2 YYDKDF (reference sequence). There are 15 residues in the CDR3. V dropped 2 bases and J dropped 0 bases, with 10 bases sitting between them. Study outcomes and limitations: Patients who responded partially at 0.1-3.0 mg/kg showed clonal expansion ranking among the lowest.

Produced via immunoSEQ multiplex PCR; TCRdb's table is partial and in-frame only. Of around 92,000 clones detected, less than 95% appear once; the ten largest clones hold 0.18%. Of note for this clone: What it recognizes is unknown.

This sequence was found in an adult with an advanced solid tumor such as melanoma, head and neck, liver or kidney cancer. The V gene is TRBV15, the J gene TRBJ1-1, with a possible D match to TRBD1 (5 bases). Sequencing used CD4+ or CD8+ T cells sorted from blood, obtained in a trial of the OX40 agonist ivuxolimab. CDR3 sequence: CATSRPGTVNTEAFF. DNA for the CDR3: TGTGCCACCAGCAGACCGGGGACGGTGAACACTGAAGCTTTCTTT.